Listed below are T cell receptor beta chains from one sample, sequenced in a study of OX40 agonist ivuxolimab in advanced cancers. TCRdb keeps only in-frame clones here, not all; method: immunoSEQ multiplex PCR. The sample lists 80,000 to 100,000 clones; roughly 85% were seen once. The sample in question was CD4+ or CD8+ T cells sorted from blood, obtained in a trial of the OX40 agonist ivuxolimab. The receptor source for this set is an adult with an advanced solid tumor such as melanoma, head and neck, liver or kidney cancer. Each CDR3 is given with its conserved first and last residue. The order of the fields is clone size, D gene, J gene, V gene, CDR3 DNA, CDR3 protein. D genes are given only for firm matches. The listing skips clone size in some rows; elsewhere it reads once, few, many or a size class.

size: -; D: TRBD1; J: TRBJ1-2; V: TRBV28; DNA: TGTGCCAGCAGTGGGGACAGGGGGCTAGGAGGCTACACCTTC; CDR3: CASSGDRGLGGYTF
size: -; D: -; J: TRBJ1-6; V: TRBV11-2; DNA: TGTGCCAGCAGCCCGCAACCCACCGGGTTGAATAATAATTCACCCCTCCACTTT; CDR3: CASSPQPTGLNNNSPLHF
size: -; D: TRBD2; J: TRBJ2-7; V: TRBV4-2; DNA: TGTGCCAGCAGCCAAAACGAGCGGGGGAGCTCCTACGAGCAGTACTTC; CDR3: CASSQNERGSSYEQYF
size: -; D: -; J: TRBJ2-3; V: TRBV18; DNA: TGTGCCAGCTCACCATCGACTAGCACAGATACGCAGTATTTT; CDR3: CASSPSTSTDTQYF
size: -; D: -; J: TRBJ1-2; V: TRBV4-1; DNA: TGCGCCAGCAGCCGACAGGTGGAGGATAACTATGGCTACACCTTC; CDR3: CASSRQVEDNYGYTF
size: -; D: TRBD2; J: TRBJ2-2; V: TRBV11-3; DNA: TGTGCCAGCAGCTTCTTCGGCGGGGGGTCCGGCACCGGGGAGCTGTTTTTT; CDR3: CASSFFGGGSGTGELFF
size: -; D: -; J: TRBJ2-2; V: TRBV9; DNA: TGTGCCAGCAGCGACCGAGGGGGGGCCGGGGAGCTGTTTTTT; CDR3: CASSDRGGAGELFF
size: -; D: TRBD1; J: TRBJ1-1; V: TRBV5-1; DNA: TGCGCCAGCAGCTTGGCAGGGGGAGGTTCAGTGAACACTGAAGCTTTCTTT; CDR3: CASSLAGGGSVNTEAFF
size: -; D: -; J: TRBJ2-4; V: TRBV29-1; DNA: TGCAGCGTCCGAGGGGCCACGGACATTCAGTACTTC; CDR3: CSVRGATDIQYF
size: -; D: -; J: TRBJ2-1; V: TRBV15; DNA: TGTGCCACCAGCATACCGGACACGTACAATGAGCAGTTCTTC; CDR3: CATSIPDTYNEQFF
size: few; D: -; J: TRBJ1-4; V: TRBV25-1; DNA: TGTGCCAGCAGTGGGAGGGACGGTTCTGGAAAACTGTTTTTT; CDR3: CASSGRDGSGKLFF
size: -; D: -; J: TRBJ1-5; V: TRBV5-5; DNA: TGTGCCAGCAGCACCGACGGGCGCAATCAGCCCCAGCATTTT; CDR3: CASSTDGRNQPQHF
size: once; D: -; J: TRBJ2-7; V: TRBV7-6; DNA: TGTGCCAGCAGCTTGGGGGGGCAGGGGACCTCCTACGAGCAGTACTTC; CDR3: CASSLGGQGTSYEQYF
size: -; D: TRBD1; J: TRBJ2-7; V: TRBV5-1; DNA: TGCGCCAGCAGCCGAACCCCAGGGGGCGATTACGAGCAGTACTTC; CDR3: CASSRTPGGDYEQYF
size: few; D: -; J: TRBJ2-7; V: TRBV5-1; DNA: TGCGCCAGCAGCTTGGACGGTGGGCGCATCTCCTACGAGCAGTACTTC; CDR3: CASSLDGGRISYEQYF
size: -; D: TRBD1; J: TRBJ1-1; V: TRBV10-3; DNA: TGTGCCATCAGGGACTCGGGACAGGATACCACTGAAGCTTTCTTT; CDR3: CAIRDSGQDTTEAFF
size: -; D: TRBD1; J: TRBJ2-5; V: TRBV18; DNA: TGTGCCAGCTCCCTCGGACAGGCGCAAGAGACCCAGTACTTC; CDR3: CASSLGQAQETQYF
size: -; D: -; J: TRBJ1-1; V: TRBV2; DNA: TGTGCCAGCAGTCCCGAGGAGGGGAGGCAAGCTTTCTTT; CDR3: CASSPEEGRQAFF
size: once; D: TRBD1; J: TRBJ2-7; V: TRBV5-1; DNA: TGCGCCAGCAACTCGTTAACAGGGGCATTTGAGGGGCAGTACTTC; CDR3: CASNSLTGAFEGQYF
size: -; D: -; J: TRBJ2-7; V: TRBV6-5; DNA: TGTGCCAGCAGTCTCGGCAAAACCGACTACGAGCAGTACTTC; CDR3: CASSLGKTDYEQYF
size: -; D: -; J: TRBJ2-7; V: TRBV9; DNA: TGTGCCAGCAGCGTAGAGGTGGGTCGGGACTACGAGCAGTACTTC; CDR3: CASSVEVGRDYEQYF
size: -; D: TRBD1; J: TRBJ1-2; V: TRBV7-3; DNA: TGTGCCAGCAGCCCCCTCAGGGGGAGCTACACCTTC; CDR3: CASSPLRGSYTF
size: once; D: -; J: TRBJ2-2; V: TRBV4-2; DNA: TGTGCCAGCAGCTCAGACCCAAACACCGGGGAGCTGTTTTTT; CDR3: CASSSDPNTGELFF
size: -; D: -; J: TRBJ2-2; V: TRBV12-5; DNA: TGTGCTAGTGGTTTCCGGCGGACCGGGGAGCTGTTTTTT; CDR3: CASGFRRTGELFF
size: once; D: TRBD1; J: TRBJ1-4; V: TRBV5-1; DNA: TGCGCCAGCAGCTTCTTCGGACAGGGGGCTAATGAAAAACTGTTTTTT; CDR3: CASSFFGQGANEKLFF
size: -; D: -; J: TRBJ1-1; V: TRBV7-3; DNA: TGTGCCAGCAGCTTAAATGGTCCCACTGAAGCTTTCTTT; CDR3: CASSLNGPTEAFF
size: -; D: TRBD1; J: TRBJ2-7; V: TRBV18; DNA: TGTGCCAGCTCACCGACAGGGGGGAACTACGAGCAGTACTTC; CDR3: CASSPTGGNYEQYF
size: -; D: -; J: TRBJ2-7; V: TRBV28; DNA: TGTGCCAGCAGTTTCTCGGGGTCGGAGCAGTACTTC; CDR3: CASSFSGSEQYF